The present T cell receptor beta chain was sequenced within a study of early T cells in non-severe SARS-CoV-2 infection. Many counts were recorded for this clonotype. V lost 3 bases to trimming and J lost 0 bases, with 12 bases between them. The length of the CDR3 is 16 residues. Germline values: CDR1 MRHNA, CDR2 SNTAGT. Molecules of cDNA were individually given unique molecular identifiers that were attached to them. One entry per CDR3 protein results from TCRdb running MiXCR on the 5' RACE reads. The sample lists roughly 100,000 distinct CDR3 sequences, about 13% seen once, with 2% to 2.5% in the top ten.

This TCR was sampled from an adult who was a healthcare worker with PCR-confirmed SARS-CoV-2 infection or an uninfected control (not recorded which). This chain joins TRBV6-4 and TRBJ2-1; D unresolved. The sequenced sample was whole blood. The CDR3 protein is CASSDRAISSYNEQFF. The CDR3 DNA follows: TGTGCCAGCAGTGATAGGGCGATAAGCTCCTACAATGAGCAGTTCTTC.